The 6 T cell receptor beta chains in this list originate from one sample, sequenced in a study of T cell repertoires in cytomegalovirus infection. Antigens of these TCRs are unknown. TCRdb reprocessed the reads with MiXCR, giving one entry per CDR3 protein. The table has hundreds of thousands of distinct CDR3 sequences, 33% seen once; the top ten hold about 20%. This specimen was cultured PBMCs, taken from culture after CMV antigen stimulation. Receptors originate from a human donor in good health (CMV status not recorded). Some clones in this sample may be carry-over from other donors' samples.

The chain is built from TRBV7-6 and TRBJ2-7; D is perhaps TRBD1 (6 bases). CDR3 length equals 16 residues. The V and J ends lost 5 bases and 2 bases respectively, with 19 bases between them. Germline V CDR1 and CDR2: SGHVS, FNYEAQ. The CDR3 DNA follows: TGTGCCAGCAGCGAAACACAGGGACGCCAAGCCTACGAGCAGTACTTC. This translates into CASSETQGRQAYEQYF.

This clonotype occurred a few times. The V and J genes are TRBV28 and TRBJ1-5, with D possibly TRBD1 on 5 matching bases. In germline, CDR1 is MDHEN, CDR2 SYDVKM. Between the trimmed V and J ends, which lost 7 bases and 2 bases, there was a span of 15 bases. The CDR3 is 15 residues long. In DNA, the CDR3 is TGTGCCAGCACTATCAATTGGGGGGGCAATCAGCCCCAGCATTTT. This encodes CASTINWGGNQPQHF.

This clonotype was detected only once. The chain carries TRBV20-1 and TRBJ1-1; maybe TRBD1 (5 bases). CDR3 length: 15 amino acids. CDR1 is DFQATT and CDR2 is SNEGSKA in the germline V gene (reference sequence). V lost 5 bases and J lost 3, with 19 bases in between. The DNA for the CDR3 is TGCAGTGCTTGTGACCCGGGGGGTACGGACACTGAAGCTTTCTTT. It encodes CSACDPGGTDTEAFF.

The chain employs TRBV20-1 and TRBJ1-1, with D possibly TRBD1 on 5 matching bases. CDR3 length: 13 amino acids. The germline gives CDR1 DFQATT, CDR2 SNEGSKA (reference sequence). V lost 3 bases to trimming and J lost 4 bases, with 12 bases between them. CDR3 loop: CSARQGWGTEAFF. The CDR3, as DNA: TGCAGTGCTAGGCAGGGCTGGGGCACTGAAGCTTTCTTT.

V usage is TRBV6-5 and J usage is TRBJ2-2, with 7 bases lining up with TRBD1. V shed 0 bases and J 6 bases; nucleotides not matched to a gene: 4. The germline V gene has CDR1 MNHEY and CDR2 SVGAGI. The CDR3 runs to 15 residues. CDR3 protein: CASSYSTGVAGELFF. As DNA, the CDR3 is TGTGCCAGCAGTTACTCAACAGGGGTTGCCGGGGAGCTGTTTTTT.

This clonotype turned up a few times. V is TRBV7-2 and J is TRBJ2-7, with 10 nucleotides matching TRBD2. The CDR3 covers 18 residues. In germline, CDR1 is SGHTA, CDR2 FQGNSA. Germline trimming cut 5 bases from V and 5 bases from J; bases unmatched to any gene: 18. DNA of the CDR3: TGTGCCAGCAGCCTACGCCCCCCGACTAGCGGGCCTCGGGACGAGCAGTACTTC. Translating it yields CASSLRPPTSGPRDEQYF.